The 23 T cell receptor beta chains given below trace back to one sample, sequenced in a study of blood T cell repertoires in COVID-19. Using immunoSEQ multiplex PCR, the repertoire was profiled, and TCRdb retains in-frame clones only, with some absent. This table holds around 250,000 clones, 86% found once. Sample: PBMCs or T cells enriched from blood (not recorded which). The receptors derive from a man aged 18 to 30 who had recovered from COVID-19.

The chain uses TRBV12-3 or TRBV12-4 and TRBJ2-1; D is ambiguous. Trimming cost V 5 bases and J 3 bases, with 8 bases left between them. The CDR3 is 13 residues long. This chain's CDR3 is CASSRHNYNEQFF. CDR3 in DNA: TGTGCCAGCAGTCGCCACAACTACAATGAGCAGTTCTTC.

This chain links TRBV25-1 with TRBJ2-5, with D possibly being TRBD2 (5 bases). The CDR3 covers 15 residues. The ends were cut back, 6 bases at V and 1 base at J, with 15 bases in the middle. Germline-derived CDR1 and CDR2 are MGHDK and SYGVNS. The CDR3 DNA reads TGTGCCAGCAGCGGCTTAGGAGCGGCCCAAGAGACCCAGTACTTC. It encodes CASSGLGAAQETQYF.

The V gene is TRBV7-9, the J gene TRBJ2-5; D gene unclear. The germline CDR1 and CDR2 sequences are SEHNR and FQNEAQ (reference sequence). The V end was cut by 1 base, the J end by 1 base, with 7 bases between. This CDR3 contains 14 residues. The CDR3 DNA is TGTGCCAGCAGCTTAGGAGCAGGCCAAGAGACCCAGTACTTC. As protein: CASSLGAGQETQYF.

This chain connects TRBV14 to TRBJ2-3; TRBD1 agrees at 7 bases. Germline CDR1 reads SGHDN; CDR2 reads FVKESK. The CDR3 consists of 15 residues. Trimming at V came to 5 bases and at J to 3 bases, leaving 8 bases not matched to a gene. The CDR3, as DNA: TGTGCCAGCAGCAGACAGGGTGAGGGTACAGATACGCAGTATTTT. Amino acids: CASSRQGEGTDTQYF.

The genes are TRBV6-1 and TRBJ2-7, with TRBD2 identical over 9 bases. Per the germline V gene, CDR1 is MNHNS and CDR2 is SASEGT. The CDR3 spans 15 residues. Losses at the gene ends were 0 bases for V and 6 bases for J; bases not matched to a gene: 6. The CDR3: CASSEAAAGGTEQYF. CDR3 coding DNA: TGTGCCAGCAGTGAAGCTGCCGCGGGAGGGACCGAGCAGTACTTC.

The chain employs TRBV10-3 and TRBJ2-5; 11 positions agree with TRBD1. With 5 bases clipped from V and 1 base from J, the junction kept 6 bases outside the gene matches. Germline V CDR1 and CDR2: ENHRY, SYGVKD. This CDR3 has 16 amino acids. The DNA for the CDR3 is TGTGCCATCAGTCAACCGGGACAGGGGGTCCAAGAGACCCAGTACTTC. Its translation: CAISQPGQGVQETQYF.

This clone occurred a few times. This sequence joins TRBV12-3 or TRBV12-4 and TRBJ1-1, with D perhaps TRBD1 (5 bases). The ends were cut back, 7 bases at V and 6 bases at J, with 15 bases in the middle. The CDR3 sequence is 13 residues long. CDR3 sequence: CASTADRYAEAFF. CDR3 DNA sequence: TGTGCCAGCACAGCTGACAGATATGCTGAAGCTTTCTTT.

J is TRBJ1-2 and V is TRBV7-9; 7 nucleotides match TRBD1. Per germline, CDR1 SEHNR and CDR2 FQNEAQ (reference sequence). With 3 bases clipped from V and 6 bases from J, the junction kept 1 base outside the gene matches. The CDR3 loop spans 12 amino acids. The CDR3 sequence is CASSFDRDGYTF. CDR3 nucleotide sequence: TGTGCCAGCAGCTTCGACAGGGATGGCTACACCTTC.

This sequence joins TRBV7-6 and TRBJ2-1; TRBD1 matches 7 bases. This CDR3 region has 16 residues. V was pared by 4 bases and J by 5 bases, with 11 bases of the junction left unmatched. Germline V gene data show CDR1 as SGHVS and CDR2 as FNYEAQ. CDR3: CASSSRTGQNHNEQFF. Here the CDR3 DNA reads TGTGCCAGCAGCTCGCGGACAGGCCAAAACCACAATGAGCAGTTCTTC.

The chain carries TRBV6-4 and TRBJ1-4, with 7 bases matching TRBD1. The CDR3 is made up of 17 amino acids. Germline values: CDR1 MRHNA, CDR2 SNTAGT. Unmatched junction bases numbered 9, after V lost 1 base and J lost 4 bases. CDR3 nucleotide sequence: TGTGCCAGCAGTGACTTGGGACAGCCACTAATTAATGAAAAACTGTTTTTT. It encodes CASSDLGQPLINEKLFF.

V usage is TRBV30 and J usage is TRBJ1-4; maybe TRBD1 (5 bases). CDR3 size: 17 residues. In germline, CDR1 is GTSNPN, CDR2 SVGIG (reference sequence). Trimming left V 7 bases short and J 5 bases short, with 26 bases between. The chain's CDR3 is CAYGGRAGLMENEKLFF. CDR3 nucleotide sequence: TGTGCCTACGGAGGGCGGGCAGGGCTGATGGAGAATGAAAAACTGTTTTTT.

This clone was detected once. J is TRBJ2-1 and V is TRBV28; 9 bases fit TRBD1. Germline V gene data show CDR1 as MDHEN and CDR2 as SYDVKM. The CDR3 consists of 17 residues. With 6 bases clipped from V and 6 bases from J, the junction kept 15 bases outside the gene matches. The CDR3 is CASRTTSGTGSPNEQFF. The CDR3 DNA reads TGTGCCAGCAGAACTACCTCCGGGACAGGGAGCCCCAATGAGCAGTTCTTC. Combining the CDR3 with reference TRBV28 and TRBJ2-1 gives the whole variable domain DVKVTQSSRYLVKRTGEKVFLECVQDMDHENMFWYRQDPGLGLRLIYFSYDVKMKEKGDIPEGYSVSREKKERFSLILESASTNQTSMYLCASRTTSGTGSPNEQFFGPGTRLTVL.

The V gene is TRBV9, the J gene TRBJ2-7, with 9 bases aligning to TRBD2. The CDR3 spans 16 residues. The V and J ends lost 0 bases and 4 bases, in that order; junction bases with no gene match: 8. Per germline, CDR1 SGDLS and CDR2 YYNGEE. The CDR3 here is CASSVALASGMYEQYF. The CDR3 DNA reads TGTGCCAGCAGCGTAGCTTTGGCTAGCGGGATGTACGAGCAGTACTTC.

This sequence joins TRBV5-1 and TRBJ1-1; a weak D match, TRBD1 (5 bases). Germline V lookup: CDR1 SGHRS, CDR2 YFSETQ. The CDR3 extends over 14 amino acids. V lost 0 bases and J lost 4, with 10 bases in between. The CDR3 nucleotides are TGCGCCAGCAGCTTGGCCGCAAGGGGCACTGAAGCTTTCTTT. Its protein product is CASSLAARGTEAFF.

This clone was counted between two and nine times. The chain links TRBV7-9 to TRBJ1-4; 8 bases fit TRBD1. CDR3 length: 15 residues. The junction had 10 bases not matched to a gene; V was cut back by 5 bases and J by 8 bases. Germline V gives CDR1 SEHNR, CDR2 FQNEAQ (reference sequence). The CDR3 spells CASSTLGQGEEKLFF. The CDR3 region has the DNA TGTGCCAGCAGCACCCTTGGACAGGGTGAGGAAAAACTGTTTTTT.

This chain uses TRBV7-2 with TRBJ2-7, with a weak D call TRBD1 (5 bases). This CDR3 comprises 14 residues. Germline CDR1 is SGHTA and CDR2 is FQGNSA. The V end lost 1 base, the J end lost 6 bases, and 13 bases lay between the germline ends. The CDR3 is CASSLVQGRVEQYF. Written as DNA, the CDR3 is TGTGCCAGCAGCTTAGTCCAGGGTAGAGTCGAGCAGTACTTC.

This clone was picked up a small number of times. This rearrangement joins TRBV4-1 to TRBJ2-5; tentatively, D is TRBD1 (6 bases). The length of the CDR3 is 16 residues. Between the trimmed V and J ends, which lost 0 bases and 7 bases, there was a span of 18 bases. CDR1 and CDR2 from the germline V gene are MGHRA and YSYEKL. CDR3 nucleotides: TGCGCCAGCAGCCAAGATATAACAGCTGAAGGGGGGACCCAGTACTTC. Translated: CASSQDITAEGGTQYF.

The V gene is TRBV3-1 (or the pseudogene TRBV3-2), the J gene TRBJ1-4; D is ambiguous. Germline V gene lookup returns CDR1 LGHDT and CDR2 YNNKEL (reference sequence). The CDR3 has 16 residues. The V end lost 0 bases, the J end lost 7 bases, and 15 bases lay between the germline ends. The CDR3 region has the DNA TGTGCCAGCAGCCAAGATTGGCCGCGGAGTCGTGAAAAACTGTTTTTT. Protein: CASSQDWPRSREKLFF.

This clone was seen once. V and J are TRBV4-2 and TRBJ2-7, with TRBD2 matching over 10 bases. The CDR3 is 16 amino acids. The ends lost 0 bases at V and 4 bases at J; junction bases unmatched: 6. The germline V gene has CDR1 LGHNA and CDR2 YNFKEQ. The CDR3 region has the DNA TGTGCCAGCAGCCAAGATCAGACTAGCGGGTGGTACGAGCAGTACTTC. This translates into CASSQDQTSGWYEQYF.

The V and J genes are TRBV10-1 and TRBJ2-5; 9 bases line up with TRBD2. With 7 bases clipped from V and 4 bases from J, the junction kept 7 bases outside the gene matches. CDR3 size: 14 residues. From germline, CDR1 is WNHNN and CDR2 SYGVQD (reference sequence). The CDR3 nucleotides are TGCGCCAGCACAGGTAGACTAGCGGTAGAGACCCAGTACTTC. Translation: CASTGRLAVETQYF.

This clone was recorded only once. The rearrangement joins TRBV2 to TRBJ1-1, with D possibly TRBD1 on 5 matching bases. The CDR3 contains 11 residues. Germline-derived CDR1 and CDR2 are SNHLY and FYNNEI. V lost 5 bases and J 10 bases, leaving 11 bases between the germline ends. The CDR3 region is CASSSREAAFF. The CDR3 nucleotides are TGTGCCAGCAGTTCCAGGGAGGCAGCTTTCTTT.

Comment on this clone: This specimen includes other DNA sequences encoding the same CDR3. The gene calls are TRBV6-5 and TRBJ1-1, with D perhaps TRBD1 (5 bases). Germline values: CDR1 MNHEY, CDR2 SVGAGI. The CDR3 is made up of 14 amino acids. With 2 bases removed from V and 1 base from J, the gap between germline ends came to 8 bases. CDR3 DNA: TGTGCCAGCAGTTACCTTCAGGGGAACACTGAAGCTTTCTTT. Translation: CASSYLQGNTEAFF.

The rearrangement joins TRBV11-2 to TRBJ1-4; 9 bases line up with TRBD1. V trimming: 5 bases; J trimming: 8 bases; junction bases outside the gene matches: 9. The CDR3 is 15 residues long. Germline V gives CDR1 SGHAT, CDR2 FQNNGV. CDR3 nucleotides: TGTGCCAGCAGCCCTAGAGGAGGGACAGGGGAAAAACTGTTTTTT. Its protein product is CASSPRGGTGEKLFF.